This TCR beta chain was identified during a study of shared clonotypes between healthy human individuals. This CDR3 has 12 amino acids. Trimming shortened V by 8 bases and J by 0 bases, and 7 bases separated the two germline ends. Germline V lookup: CDR1 LNHDA, CDR2 SQIVND (reference sequence). The assay was immunoSEQ multiplex PCR, and TCRdb's table has in-frame clones only and misses some. The data show around 2.5 million clones, roughly 93% seen once. What was sequenced was naive CD4+ T cells from PBMCs. The subset denotes: CD45RA+ positively selected. This receptor was identified in a man between 18 and 29 years old in good health. Some clones in this sample may be carry-over from other donors' samples. This chain joins TRBV19 and TRBJ1-2; D uncertain. CDR3 region: CASGHPNYGYTF. The CDR3 nucleotides are TGTGCCAGTGGGCACCCTAACTATGGCTACACCTTC.